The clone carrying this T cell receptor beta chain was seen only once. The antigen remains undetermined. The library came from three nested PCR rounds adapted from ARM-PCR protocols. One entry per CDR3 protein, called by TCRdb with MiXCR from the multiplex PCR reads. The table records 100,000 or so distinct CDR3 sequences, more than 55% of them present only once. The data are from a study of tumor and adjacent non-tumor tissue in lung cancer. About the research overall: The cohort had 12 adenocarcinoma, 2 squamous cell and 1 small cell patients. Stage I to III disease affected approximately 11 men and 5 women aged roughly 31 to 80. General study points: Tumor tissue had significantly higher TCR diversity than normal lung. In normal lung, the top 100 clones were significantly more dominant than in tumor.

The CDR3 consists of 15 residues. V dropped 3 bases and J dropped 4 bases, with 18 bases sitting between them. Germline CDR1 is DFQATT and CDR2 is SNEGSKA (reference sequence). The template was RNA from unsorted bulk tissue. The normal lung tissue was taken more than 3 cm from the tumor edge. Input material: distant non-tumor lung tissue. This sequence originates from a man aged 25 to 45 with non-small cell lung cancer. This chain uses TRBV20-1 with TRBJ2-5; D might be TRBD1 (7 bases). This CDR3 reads CSASGSEGAPETQYF. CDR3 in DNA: TGCAGTGCTAGCGGGAGCGAGGGGGCCCCAGAGACCCAGTACTTC.